Shown below are 14 T cell receptor beta chains from a single sample sequenced in a study of blood T cell repertoires in COVID-19. This table comes from immunoSEQ multiplex PCR, and its TCRdb copy is limited to in-frame clones, with some not included. The sample contains 45,000 to 55,000 clones, around 89% of which appear only once. Specimen: peripheral blood. The source is a human donor in a cohort sampled during active COVID-19.

The rearrangement uses TRBV3-1 (or the pseudogene TRBV3-2) and TRBJ2-1; 12 positions match TRBD2. Germline CDR1 and CDR2: LGHDT and YNNKEL (reference sequence). With V trimmed by 1 base and J by 6 bases, 10 bases remained unmatched. The CDR3 extends over 18 amino acids. In DNA form, the CDR3 reads TGTGCCAGCAGCCAAGCCCAGAGGGCTAGCGGGAGGGGCAATGAGCAGTTCTTC. It specifies CASSQAQRASGRGNEQFF.

V and J are TRBV5-4 and TRBJ2-7; weak D call: TRBD2 (5 bases). CDR1 and CDR2 from the germline V gene are SGHNT and YYREEE (reference sequence). The CDR3 spans 13 residues. Trimming shortened V by 5 bases and J by 4 bases, and 13 bases separated the two germline ends. The CDR3 region has the DNA TGTGCCAGCAGTCGGACTGAGAGATACGAGCAGTACTTC. This encodes CASSRTERYEQYF.

The chain links TRBV7-3 to TRBJ2-3; the match to TRBD2 covers 10 bases. The J segment lost 8 bases and the V segment lost 1 base, leaving 6 bases of the junction unmatched. CDR1 and CDR2 from the germline V gene are SGHTA and FQGTGA. The CDR3 contains 15 residues. CDR3 in amino acids: CASSLILAGVGTQYF. The CDR3 DNA reads TGTGCCAGCAGCTTAATCCTAGCGGGGGTGGGTACGCAGTATTTT.

V is TRBV3-1 (or the pseudogene TRBV3-2) and J is TRBJ2-3, with 14 bases lining up with TRBD2. The CDR3 runs 16 residues. Looked up from germline, CDR1 is LGHDT and CDR2 is YNNKEL (reference sequence). J was trimmed by 3 bases and V by 4 bases; bases with no gene match: 3. The CDR3 loop reads CASSPGTSGSTDTQYF. The CDR3 DNA is TGTGCCAGCAGCCCCGGGACTAGCGGGAGTACAGATACGCAGTATTTT.

On this clone itself: This sample also contains other DNA sequences that code for the same CDR3. The chain recombines TRBV18 with TRBJ2-5, with a possible D match to TRBD1 (5 bases). Trimming cost V 2 bases and J 5 bases, with 9 bases left between them. The CDR3 is 13 residues long. Looked up from germline, CDR1 is KGHSH and CDR2 is LQKENI. The CDR3 is CASSPGAGETQYF. The CDR3 region has the DNA TGTGCCAGCTCACCAGGGGCCGGGGAGACCCAGTACTTC.

Only one count was recorded for this clone. The genes are TRBV18 and TRBJ1-1; unclear D gene. Germline-derived CDR1 and CDR2 are KGHSH and LQKENI. This CDR3 has 15 residues. Trimming stripped 2 bases from V and 1 base from J, with 11 bases between. The CDR3 reads CASSPGLAENTEAFF. In DNA form, the CDR3 reads TGTGCCAGCTCACCAGGTTTGGCAGAGAACACTGAAGCTTTCTTT.

The rearrangement uses TRBV6-5 and TRBJ2-1, with 7 nucleotides matching TRBD1. V trimming: 4 bases; J trimming: 5 bases; junction bases outside the gene matches: 11. The CDR3 has 16 residues. Germline CDR1 MNHEY, CDR2 SVGAGI. CDR3 protein: CASSSYRDRQNNEQFF. As DNA, the CDR3 is TGTGCCAGCAGTTCGTACCGGGACAGACAGAACAATGAGCAGTTCTTC.

This clone was picked up a small number of times. The chain is built from TRBV29-1 and TRBJ1-3, with D maybe TRBD1 (5 bases). Trimming took 4 bases from V and 0 from J, leaving 10 bases between them. In germline, CDR1 is SQVTM, CDR2 ANQGSEA. The CDR3 contains 14 residues. The CDR3 bases are TGCAGCGTTGCGGGACTCGGCTCTGGAAACACCATATATTTT. It codes for CSVAGLGSGNTIYF.

There are a few counts of this clone. At the DNA level, this CDR3 is encoded by other sequences in the same sample as well. The chain has TRBV19 and TRBJ2-1, with 8 bases aligning to TRBD2. This CDR3 spans 13 amino acids. The J segment lost 3 bases and the V segment lost 6 bases, leaving 1 base of the junction unmatched. Germline V gene data show CDR1 as LNHDA and CDR2 as SQIVND (reference sequence). The CDR3 DNA follows: TGTGCCAGTAGCGGGAGGGTCTACAATGAGCAGTTCTTC. Encoded protein: CASSGRVYNEQFF.

V and J are TRBV7-2 and TRBJ2-2, with 13 bases identical to TRBD2. V lost 4 bases to trimming and J lost 4 bases; unmatched junction nucleotides: 3. This CDR3 region has 16 residues. Germline values: CDR1 SGHTA, CDR2 FQGNSA. The CDR3 sequence: CASSYTSGGATGELFF. CDR3 bases: TGTGCCAGCAGCTACACTAGCGGGGGGGCCACCGGGGAGCTGTTTTTT.

The chain uses TRBV9 and TRBJ1-2, with TRBD1 matching over 8 bases. The CDR3 contains 13 residues. From germline, CDR1 is SGDLS and CDR2 YYNGEE. Germline trimming cut 5 bases from V and 6 bases from J; bases unmatched to any gene: 6. The chain's CDR3 is CASRTRGQDGYTF. The CDR3 DNA sequence: TGTGCCAGCAGAACCAGGGGGCAGGATGGCTACACCTTC.

The rearrangement links TRBV7-9 to TRBJ1-1; 11 nucleotides line up with TRBD1. Germline V gives CDR1 SEHNR, CDR2 FQNEAQ (reference sequence). Trimming took 5 bases from V and 0 from J; bases not matched to a gene: 2. CDR3 size: 15 residues. CDR3 bases: TGTGCCAGCAGCAAGGGACAGGGGGTGAACACTGAAGCTTTCTTT. This translates into CASSKGQGVNTEAFF.

The chain links TRBV12-3 or TRBV12-4 to TRBJ2-7; 8 nucleotides agree with TRBD1. J gave up 7 bases and V 5 bases, and 4 bases lay outside the gene matches. The CDR3 covers 12 residues. The CDR3 DNA is TGTGCCAGCAGTCCAGGGGGCGTTGAGCAGTACTTC. This translates into CASSPGGVEQYF.

The rearrangement uses TRBV3-1 (or the pseudogene TRBV3-2) and TRBJ2-2, with D possibly matching TRBD1 (5 bases). Germline V gene lookup returns CDR1 LGHDT and CDR2 YNNKEL (reference sequence). With 4 bases removed from V and 4 bases from J, the gap between germline ends came to 16 bases. This CDR3 has 16 amino acids. CDR3 nucleotides: TGTGCCAGCAGCCCCGAATTGGGGCGCTCCACCGGGGAGCTGTTTTTT. Amino acids: CASSPELGRSTGELFF.